This paragraph reports one T cell receptor beta chain. The sample comes from a study of blood T cell repertoires in COVID-19. In the study overall: Acute and convalescent COVID-19 specimens originated in the United States, Italy and Spain. PBMCs, B-cell-depleted T cells, or T cells were the source of the cDNA or gDNA that made up the material.

The CDR3 has 17 residues. In the original processing: Amplified reference gene primers provided the basis for estimating nucleated cell counts. The protocol was immunoSEQ multiplex PCR, while the TCRdb copy is restricted to in-frame clones and leaves out a portion. The V and J calls and clone size come from that table; D and trimming were worked out from the DNA. Among more than 95,000 clones listed, roughly 82% were seen once. This TCR came from a man aged 60 to 69 with acute or convalescent COVID-19. The chain uses TRBV21-1 and TRBJ1-4. TRBV21-1 is labeled a pseudogene. Sequenced: peripheral blood. CDR3 in DNA: TGTGCCCGACCTCGGGCCGGGGGGACCCATTTTAATGAAAAACTGTTTTTT. Its protein product is CARPRAGGTHFNEKLFF.